The entry that follows covers one T cell receptor (beta chain) sequence. This CDR3 is 17 amino acids long. The V gene's germline CDR1 is MDHEN and CDR2 SYDVKM. The V segment lost 2 bases and the J segment 1 base; nucleotides outside the gene matches: 5. This sample was taken from a study of blood T cell repertoires in COVID-19. Turning to the study itself: Sites across the United States, Italy and Spain contributed samples from acute and convalescent COVID-19. Sources were T cells, B-cell-depleted T cells, or PBMCs; the material itself was cDNA or gDNA.

Source study methods: It was from reference gene primer amplification that nucleated cell counts were estimated. TCRdb's table, derived via immunoSEQ multiplex PCR, lists solely in-frame clones and lacks some. That table gives V, J and clone size, and the DNA gave D and trimming. The table shows around 140,000 clones, with about 87% occurring only once. The sequence was collected from an elderly man with acute or convalescent COVID-19. Sample: peripheral blood. The chain uses TRBV28 and TRBJ2-2, with 9 bases lining up with TRBD2. In nucleotides, the CDR3 is TGTGCCAGCAGTTTAATAGCGGGAGAGGAGAACACCGGGGAGCTGTTTTTT. It yields the protein CASSLIAGEENTGELFF.